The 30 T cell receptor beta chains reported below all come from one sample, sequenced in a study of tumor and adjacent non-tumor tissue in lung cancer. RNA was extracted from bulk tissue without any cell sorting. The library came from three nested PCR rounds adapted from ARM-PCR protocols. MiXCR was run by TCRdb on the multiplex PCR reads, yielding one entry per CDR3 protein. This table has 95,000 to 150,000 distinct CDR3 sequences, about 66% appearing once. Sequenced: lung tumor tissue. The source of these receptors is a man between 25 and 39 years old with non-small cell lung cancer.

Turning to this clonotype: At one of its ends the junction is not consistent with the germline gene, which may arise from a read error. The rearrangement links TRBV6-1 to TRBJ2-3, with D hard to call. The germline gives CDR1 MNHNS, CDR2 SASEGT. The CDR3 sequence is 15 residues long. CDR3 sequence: CTSTLHGASTDTQYF. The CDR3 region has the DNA TGTACCAGCACCCTGCACGGAGCTAGCACAGATACGCAGTATTTT.

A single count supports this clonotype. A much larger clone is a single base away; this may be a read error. This CDR3 reads CSAMEEVSRNYGNTF. CDR3 nucleotides: TGCAGTGCTATGGAAGAGGTCAGCCGCAACTATGGCAACACCTTC. This chain connects TRBV20-1 to TRBJ1-2; unclear D gene. This CDR3 is built from 15 residues. Germline CDR1 DFQATT, CDR2 SNEGSKA (reference sequence).

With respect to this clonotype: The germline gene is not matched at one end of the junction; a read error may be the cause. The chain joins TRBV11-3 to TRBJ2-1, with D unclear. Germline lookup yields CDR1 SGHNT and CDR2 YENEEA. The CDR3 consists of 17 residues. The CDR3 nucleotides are TGTGCCAACAGCTTATACCCCACGGGTCCTACCTACAATGAGCAGTTCTTC. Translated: CANSLYPTGPTYNEQFF.

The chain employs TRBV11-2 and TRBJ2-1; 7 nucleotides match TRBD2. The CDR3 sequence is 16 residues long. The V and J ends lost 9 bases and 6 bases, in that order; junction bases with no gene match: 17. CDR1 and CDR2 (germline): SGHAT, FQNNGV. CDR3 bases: TGTGCCAGAAGCACCACAGTAGGAGGCGGGAGCAATGAGCAGTTCTTC. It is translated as CARSTTVGGGSNEQFF.

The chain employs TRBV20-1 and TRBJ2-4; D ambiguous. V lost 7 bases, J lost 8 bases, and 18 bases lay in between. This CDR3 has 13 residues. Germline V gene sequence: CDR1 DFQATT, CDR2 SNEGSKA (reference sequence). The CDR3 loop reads CSERDQRADIQYF. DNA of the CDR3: TGCAGTGAGAGAGATCAAAGGGCGGACATTCAGTACTTC.

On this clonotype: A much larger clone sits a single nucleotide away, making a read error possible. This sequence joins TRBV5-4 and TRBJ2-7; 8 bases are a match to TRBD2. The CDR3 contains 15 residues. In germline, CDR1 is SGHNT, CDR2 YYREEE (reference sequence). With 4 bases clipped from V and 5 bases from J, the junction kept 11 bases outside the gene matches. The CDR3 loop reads CASSSGGPQVDEQYF. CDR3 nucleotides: TGTGCCAGCAGCAGCGGGGGTCCCCAGGTGGACGAGCAGTACTTC. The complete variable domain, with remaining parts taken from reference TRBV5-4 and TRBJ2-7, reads ETGVTQSPTHLIKTRGQQVTLRCSSQSGHNTVSWYQQALGQGPQFIFQYYREEENGRGNFPPRFSGLQFPNYSSELNVNALELDDSALYLCASSSGGPQVDEQYFGPGTRLTVT.

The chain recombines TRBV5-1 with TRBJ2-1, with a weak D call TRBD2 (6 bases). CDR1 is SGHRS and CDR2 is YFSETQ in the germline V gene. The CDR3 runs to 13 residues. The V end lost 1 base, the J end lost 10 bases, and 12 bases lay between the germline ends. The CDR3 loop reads CASSLTGVGEQFF. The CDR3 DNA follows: TGCGCCAGCAGCTTGACGGGAGTGGGGGAGCAGTTCTTC.

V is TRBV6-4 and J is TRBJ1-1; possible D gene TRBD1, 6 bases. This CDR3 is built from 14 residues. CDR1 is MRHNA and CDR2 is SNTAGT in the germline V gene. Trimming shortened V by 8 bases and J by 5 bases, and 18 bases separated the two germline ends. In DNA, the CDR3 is TGTGCCAGCCCCGAAGGAGAGGGGGGAACTGAAGCTTTCTTT. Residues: CASPEGEGGTEAFF.

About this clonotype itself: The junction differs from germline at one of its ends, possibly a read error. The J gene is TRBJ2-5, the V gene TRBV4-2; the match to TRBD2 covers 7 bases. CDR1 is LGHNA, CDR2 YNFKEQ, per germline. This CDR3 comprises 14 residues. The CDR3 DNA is TGTGCCAGCAGCCAAAATCGGGGGGTGGAGACCCAATACTTC. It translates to CASSQNRGVETQYF.

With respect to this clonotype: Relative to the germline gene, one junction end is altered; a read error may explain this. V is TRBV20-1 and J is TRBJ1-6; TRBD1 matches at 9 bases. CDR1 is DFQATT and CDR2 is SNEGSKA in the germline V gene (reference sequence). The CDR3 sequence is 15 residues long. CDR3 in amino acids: CIAREATGGSSPLHF. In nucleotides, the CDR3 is TGCATTGCTAGAGAGGCCACAGGGGGCAGTTCACCCCTTCACTTT.

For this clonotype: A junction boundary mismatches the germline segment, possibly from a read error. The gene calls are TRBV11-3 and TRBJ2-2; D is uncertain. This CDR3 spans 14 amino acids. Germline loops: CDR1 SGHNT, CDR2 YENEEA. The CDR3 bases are TGTGCCAGCAGTTTAGGGCTGGGCACCGGGGAGCTGTTTTTT. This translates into CASSLGLGTGELFF.

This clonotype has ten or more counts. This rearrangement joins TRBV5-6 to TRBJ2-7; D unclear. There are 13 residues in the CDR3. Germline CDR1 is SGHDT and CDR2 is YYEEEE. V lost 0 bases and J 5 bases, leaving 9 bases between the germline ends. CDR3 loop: CASSLAAMDEQYF. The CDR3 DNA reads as TGTGCCAGCAGCTTGGCGGCAATGGACGAGCAGTACTTC. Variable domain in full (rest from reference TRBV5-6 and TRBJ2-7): DAGVTQSPTHLIKTRGQQVTLRCSPKSGHDTVSWYQQALGQGPQFIFQYYEEEERQRGNFPDRFSGHQFPNYSSELNVNALLLGDSALYLCASSLAAMDEQYFGPGTRLTVT.

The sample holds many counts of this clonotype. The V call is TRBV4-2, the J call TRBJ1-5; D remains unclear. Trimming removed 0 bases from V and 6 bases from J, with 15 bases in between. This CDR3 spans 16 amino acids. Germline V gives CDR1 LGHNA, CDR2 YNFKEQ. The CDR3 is CASSQDWAQRGQPQHF. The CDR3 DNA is TGTGCCAGCAGCCAAGATTGGGCACAACGGGGTCAGCCCCAGCATTTT.

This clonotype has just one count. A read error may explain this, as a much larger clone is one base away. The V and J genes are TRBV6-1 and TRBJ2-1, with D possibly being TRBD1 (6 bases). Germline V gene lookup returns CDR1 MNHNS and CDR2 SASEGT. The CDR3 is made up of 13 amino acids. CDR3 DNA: TGTGCCAGCAGTGAATTCCCAGGGGATGAGCCGTTCTTC. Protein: CASSEFPGDEPFF.

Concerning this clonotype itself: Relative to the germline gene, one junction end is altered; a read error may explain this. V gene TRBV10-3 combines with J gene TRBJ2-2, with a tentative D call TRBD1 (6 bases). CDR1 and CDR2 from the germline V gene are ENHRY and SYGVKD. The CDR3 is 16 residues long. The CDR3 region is CAITSPQGLNTRELFF. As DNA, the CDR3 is TGTGCCATCACTAGCCCCCAGGGGCTGAACACCAGGGAACTGTTTTTT.

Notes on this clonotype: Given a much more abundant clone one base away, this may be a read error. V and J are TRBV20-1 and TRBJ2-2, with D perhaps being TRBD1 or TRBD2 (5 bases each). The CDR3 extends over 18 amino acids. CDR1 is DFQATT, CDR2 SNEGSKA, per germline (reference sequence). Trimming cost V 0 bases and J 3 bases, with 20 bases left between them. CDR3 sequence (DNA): TGCAGTGCTAGAGATCATTGGGGGAACTGTGGAGACACCGGGGAGCTGTTTTTT. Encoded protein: CSARDHWGNCGDTGELFF.

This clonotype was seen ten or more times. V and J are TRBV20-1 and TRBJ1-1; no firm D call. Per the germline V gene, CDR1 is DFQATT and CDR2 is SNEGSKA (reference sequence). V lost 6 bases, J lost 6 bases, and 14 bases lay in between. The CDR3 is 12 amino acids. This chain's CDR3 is CSARTRKAEAFF. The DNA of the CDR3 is TGCAGTGCCCGGACCCGGAAGGCTGAAGCTTTCTTT.

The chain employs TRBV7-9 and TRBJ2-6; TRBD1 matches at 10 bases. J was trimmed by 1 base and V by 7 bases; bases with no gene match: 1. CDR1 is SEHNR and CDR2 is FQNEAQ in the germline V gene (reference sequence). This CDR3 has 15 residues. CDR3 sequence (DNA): TGTGCCAGCAAGGGACAGGGGTCTGGGGCCAACGTCCTGACTTTC. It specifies CASKGQGSGANVLTF.

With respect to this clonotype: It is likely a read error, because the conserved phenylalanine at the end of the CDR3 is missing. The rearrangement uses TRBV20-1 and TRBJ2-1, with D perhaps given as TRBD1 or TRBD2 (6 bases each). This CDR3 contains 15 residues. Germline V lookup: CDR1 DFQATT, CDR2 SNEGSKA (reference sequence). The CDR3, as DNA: TGCAGTGCTAGTCTACTAGGGGGGAGCTACAACGAGCAGTTCCTC. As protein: CSASLLGGSYNEQFL.

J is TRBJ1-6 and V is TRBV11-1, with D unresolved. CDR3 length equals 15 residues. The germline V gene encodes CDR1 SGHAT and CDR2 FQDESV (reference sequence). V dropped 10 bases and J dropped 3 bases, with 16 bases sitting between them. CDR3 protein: CAMSLRGGYNSPLHF. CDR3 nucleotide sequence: TGTGCCATGAGCTTACGCGGCGGCTATAATTCACCCCTCCACTTT.

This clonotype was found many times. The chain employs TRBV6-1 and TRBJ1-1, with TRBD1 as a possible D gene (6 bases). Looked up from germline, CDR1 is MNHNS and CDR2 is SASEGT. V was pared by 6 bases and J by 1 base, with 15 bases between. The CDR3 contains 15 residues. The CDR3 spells CASSRRGAGNTEAFF. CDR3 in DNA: TGTGCCAGCAGCCGCAGGGGCGCAGGGAACACTGAAGCTTTCTTT.

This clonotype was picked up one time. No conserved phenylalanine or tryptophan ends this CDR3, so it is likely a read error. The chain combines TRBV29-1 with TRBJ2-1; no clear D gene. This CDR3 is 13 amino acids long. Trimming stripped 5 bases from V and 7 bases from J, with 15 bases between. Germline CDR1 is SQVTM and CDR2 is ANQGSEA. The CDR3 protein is CSVSPASRNEQFL. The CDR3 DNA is TGCAGCGTTAGCCCCGCGAGTCGGAATGAGCAGTTCCTC.

The DNA for the CDR3 is TGCATTCCGAGACTAGCGGGGGCGCATAATGAGCAGTTCTTC. Translating it yields CIPRLAGAHNEQFF. This sequence joins TRBV20-1 and TRBJ2-1; 12 nucleotides align to TRBD2. Germline V lookup: CDR1 DFQATT, CDR2 SNEGSKA (reference sequence). This CDR3 contains 14 residues.

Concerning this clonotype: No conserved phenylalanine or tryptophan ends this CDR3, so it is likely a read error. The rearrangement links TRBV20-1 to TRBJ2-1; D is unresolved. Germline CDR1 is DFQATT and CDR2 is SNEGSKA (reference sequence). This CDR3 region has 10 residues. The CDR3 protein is CGAVDGKQFS. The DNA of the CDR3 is TGCGGTGCTGTTGACGGCAAGCAGTTCTCC.

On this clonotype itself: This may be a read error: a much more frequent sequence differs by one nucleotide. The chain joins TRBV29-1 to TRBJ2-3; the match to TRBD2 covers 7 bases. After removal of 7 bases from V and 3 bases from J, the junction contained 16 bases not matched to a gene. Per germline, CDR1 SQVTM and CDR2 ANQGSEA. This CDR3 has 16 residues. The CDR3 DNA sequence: TGCAGCGCTCTAACACGGGAGGTGGTAGTGACAGATACGCAGTATTTT. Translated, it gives CSALTREVVVTDTQYF.

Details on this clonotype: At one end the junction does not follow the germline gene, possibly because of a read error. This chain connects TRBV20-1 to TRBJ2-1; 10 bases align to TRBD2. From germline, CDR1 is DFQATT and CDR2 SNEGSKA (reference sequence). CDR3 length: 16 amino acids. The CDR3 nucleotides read TGCAGTGTTAGAGATGGGTTCCAGCGGGGGGGGAATGAGCATTTCTTC. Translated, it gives CSVRDGFQRGGNEHFF.

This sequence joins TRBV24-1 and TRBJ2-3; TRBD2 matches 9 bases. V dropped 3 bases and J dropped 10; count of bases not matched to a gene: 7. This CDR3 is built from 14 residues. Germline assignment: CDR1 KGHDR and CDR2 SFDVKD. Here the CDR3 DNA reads TGTGCCACCAGTGATGGGACTAGCCCGGGACCGCAGTATTTT. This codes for CATSDGTSPGPQYF.

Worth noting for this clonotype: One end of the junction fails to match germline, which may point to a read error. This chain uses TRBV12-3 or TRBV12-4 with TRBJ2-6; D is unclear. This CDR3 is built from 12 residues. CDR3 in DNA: TGTGTCAGCTGCTCTGGGGCCAACGTCCTGACTTTC. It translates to CVSCSGANVLTF.

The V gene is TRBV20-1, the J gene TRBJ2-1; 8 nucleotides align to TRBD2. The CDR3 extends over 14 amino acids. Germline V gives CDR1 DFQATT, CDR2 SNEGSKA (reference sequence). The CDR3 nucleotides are TGCATGGCTAGCTCCGCGGGAGGATACAATGAGCAGTTCTTC. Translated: CMASSAGGYNEQFF.

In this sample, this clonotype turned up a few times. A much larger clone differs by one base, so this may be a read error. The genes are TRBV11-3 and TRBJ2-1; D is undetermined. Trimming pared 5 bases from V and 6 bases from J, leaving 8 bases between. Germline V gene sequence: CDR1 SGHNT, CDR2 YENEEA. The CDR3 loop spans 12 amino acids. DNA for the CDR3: TGTGCCAGCAGCCTCCCACCCAATGAGCAGTTCTTC. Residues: CASSLPPNEQFF.